This is a list of T cell receptor beta chains from one sample in a study of blood T cell repertoires in COVID-19. Sequencing was performed with immunoSEQ multiplex PCR; in TCRdb, only in-frame clones are kept and a portion is missing. This table has 95,000 to 120,000 clones, 85% appearing once. Sequencing used peripheral blood. The receptors were gathered from a human donor in a cohort sampled during active COVID-19. Both conserved end residues are part of each CDR3. A D gene is named only where the DNA matches it firmly.

d_call | v_call | cdr3_aa
- | TRBV7-2 | CASSLEVLGSYEQYF
TRBD1 | TRBV24-1 | CATSEKTGGWYNEQFF
TRBD1 | TRBV5-1 | CASSTGQGSGTEAFF
- | TRBV28 | CASSFSPDQPQHF
- | TRBV12-3/TRBV12-4 | CASSFNAAQPQHF
- | TRBV2 | CASTGDQGQETQYF
- | TRBV3-1/TRBV3-2 | CASSPLAGNNEQFF
- | TRBV15 | CATSRDNGQPQHF
- | TRBV6-5 | CASSSRQTATNEKLFF
- | TRBV11-2 | CASSLGGLSPFHF
- | TRBV4-1 | CASSQEYTDTQYF
TRBD2 | TRBV6-2/TRBV6-3 | CASSTQKRGAERNEQFF
- | TRBV6-5 | CASSKTGVKAPEAFF
- | TRBV15 | CATSRGGDSHEQYF
TRBD2 | TRBV2 | CASSYLAGGTDTQYF
- | TRBV6-1 | CASSEYGNYGYTF
TRBD1 | TRBV4-3 | CASSPTSTGGNSPLHF
TRBD1 | TRBV4-3 | CASSQGYRGYNEQFF
TRBD2 | TRBV9 | CASSAGLAGGQNIQYF
- | TRBV2 | CASSSQGEEKLFF
- | TRBV15 | CATSRDRLAGELFF
- | TRBV11-2 | CASSLAQVGNTGELFF
TRBD1 | TRBV7-6 | CASSLRSGQGYEQYF
- | TRBV6-5 | CASSRERGTEAFF
- | TRBV27 | CASSLGGQTYEQYF
TRBD1 | TRBV18 | CASSPQATGAGDTEAFF
- | TRBV12-2 | CASRLEGAYSPLHF
TRBD1 | TRBV28 | CASSLLLGQGANTGELFF
TRBD1 | TRBV11-2 | CASSSPGQLLGQFF
- | TRBV27 | CAISGTNPTDTQYF
- | TRBV24-1 | CATSQGWLGDTGELFF
TRBD1 | TRBV5-8 | CASSLGQGANQPQHF
- | TRBV29-1 | CSVLLSDSGEKLFF
TRBD1 | TRBV5-5 | CASTGTVDTEAFF
- | TRBV7-2 | CASSLGTGYVDTQYF
- | TRBV29-1 | CSVGFRGSDEQFF
TRBD1 | TRBV12-5 | CASVPQGTWTDTQYF
- | TRBV7-2 | CASSLEAGFGQPQHF
TRBD1 | TRBV6-5 | CASTRDRGGYEQYF
TRBD1 | TRBV19 | CASSHQRDRGGEPQHF